The 14 T cell receptor beta chains below all came from one sample that was sequenced in a study of blood T cell repertoires in COVID-19. Data came from immunoSEQ multiplex PCR; TCRdb stores just in-frame clones and leaves some out. The table records about 59,000 clones, more than 80% of them present only once. The sequenced material came from peripheral blood. These receptor sequences come from a man at least 80 years old with acute or convalescent COVID-19.

This clone has a handful of counts. The V call is TRBV5-8, the J call TRBJ2-5; the match to TRBD2 covers 7 bases. With V trimmed by 0 bases and J by 6 bases, 5 bases remained unmatched. CDR1 is SGHTS, CDR2 YDEGEE, per germline. There are 14 residues in the CDR3. Here the CDR3 reads CASSLEWRGKTQYF. CDR3 coding DNA: TGTGCCAGCAGCTTGGAGTGGCGGGGGAAGACCCAGTACTTC. Based on the CDR3 plus reference TRBV5-8 and TRBJ2-5, the full variable domain is EAGVTQSPTHLIKTRGQQATLRCSPISGHTSVYWYQQALGLGLQFLLWYDEGEERNRGNFPPRFSGRQFPNYSSELNVNALELEDSALYLCASSLEWRGKTQYFGPGTRLLVL.

The CDR3 coding sequence is TGCGCCAGCAGCTTGGGGCAGGGGGCGAGTGAGCAGTTCTTC. Amino acids: CASSLGQGASEQFF. The chain combines TRBV5-1 with TRBJ2-1; TRBD1 matches at 8 bases. The CDR3 length is 14 residues. The trim removed 0 bases at V and 9 bases at J, leaving 5 bases unmatched. Per germline, CDR1 SGHRS and CDR2 YFSETQ.

This sequence joins TRBV27 and TRBJ2-7; TRBD1 agrees at 9 bases. CDR1 is MNHEY and CDR2 is SMNVEV in the germline V gene (reference sequence). The CDR3 extends over 13 amino acids. Trimming removed 6 bases from V and 4 bases from J; junction bases left unmatched: 4. The CDR3 loop reads CASSTGQGYEQYF. CDR3 nucleotides: TGTGCCAGCAGCACGGGACAGGGTTACGAGCAGTACTTC.

The J gene is TRBJ1-1, the V gene TRBV3-1 (or the pseudogene TRBV3-2); weak D call: TRBD1 (5 bases). V was trimmed by 0 bases and J by 8 bases, leaving 19 bases between them. This CDR3 has 16 amino acids. Germline V lookup: CDR1 LGHDT, CDR2 YNNKEL (reference sequence). The CDR3 DNA follows: TGTGCCAGCAGCCAAGAAGGGGCTGGTGGGGCCCTGGAAGCTTTCTTT. This gives the protein CASSQEGAGGALEAFF.

The gene calls are TRBV24-1 and TRBJ2-3; TRBD1 matches at 8 bases. The ends lost 12 bases at V and 5 bases at J; junction bases unmatched: 9. CDR1 is KGHDR and CDR2 is SFDVKD in the germline V gene. CDR3 size: 13 residues. CDR3 region: CAAAGRGRDTQYF. CDR3 in DNA: TGTGCCGCCGCGGGCAGGGGGCGAGATACGCAGTATTTT.

CDR3 sequence (DNA): TGTGCCAGCAGCGTAGTTCCTAGCGGGGGGCGTGTCGCCGGGGAGCTGTTTTTT. This gives the protein CASSVVPSGGRVAGELFF. V is TRBV9 and J is TRBJ2-2; 11 bases line up with TRBD2. The CDR3 sequence is 18 residues long. CDR1 is SGDLS, CDR2 YYNGEE, per germline. Losses at the gene ends were 0 bases for V and 6 bases for J; bases not matched to a gene: 10.

The CDR3 coding sequence is TGTGCCAGCAGTTACTGGGCGGGGAACACTGAAGCTTTCTTT. Translating it yields CASSYWAGNTEAFF. The chain uses TRBV6-5 and TRBJ1-1; D gene uncertain. The CDR3 covers 14 residues. V was shortened by 1 base and J by 1 base, with 7 bases between the two germline ends. Germline CDR1 MNHEY, CDR2 SVGAGI.

This clone has just a few counts. Other DNA sequences of this sample code for an identical CDR3. This chain joins TRBV18 and TRBJ2-7; D not resolved. V lost 0 bases and J 4 bases, leaving 7 bases between the germline ends. The CDR3 contains 13 residues. Germline CDR1 KGHSH, CDR2 LQKENI. The CDR3 DNA sequence: TGTGCCAGCTCACCACCGTACGGTTACGAGCAGTACTTC. Translated: CASSPPYGYEQYF. Full variable domain (outside the CDR3, taken from reference TRBV18 and TRBJ2-7): NAGVMQNPRHLVRRRGQEARLRCSPMKGHSHVYWYRQLPEEGLKFMVYLQKENIIDESGMPKERFSAEFPKEGPSILRIQQVVRGDSAAYFCASSPPYGYEQYFGPGTRLTVT.

The chain uses TRBV28 and TRBJ1-3; possibly TRBD1 for D (6 bases). CDR3 length: 16 residues. The ends were cut back, 5 bases at V and 4 bases at J, with 18 bases in the middle. The germline V gene has CDR1 MDHEN and CDR2 SYDVKM. This chain's CDR3 is CASSAPGTTYGNTIYF. The DNA of the CDR3 is TGTGCCAGCAGTGCCCCCGGGACAACTTACGGAAACACCATATATTTT.

CDR3 protein: CASSSEGQWSDEQFF. The CDR3 DNA is TGCGCCAGCAGCTCGGAGGGACAGTGGAGCGATGAGCAGTTCTTC. The rearrangement joins TRBV5-1 to TRBJ2-1; D possibly corresponds to TRBD1 (7 bases). Trimming shortened V by 3 bases and J by 8 bases, and 18 bases separated the two germline ends. The CDR3 consists of 15 residues. Germline CDR1 and CDR2: SGHRS and YFSETQ. The full variable domain, in which reference TRBV5-1 and TRBJ2-1 provide the parts outside the CDR3, is KAGVTQTPRYLIKTRGQQVTLSCSPISGHRSVSWYQQTPGQGLQFLFEYFSETQRNKGNFPGRFSGRQFSNSRSEMNVSTLELGDSALYLCASSSEGQWSDEQFFGPGTRLTVL.

The rearrangement links TRBV29-1 to TRBJ2-7; TRBD2 matches 8 bases. There are 15 residues in the CDR3. Trimming cost V 2 bases and J 0 bases; bases outside gene matches: 6. Germline values: CDR1 SQVTM, CDR2 ANQGSEA. For the CDR3, the DNA is TGCAGCGTTGAAATTTTACTAGCGGCCTCCTACGAGCAGTACTTC. Its protein is CSVEILLAASYEQYF.

V and J are TRBV7-2 and TRBJ1-2; D not resolved. V was pared by 4 bases and J by 4 bases, with 13 bases between. CDR1 is SGHTA and CDR2 is FQGNSA in the germline V gene. The CDR3 totals 14 residues. CDR3 residues: CASSSSGVVYGYTF. CDR3 DNA: TGTGCCAGCAGCTCCAGCGGGGTAGTCTATGGCTACACCTTC.

The J gene is TRBJ1-4, the V gene TRBV28; TRBD1 matches at 8 bases. The CDR3 spans 15 residues. The trim removed 4 bases at V and 7 bases at J, leaving 8 bases unmatched. The germline gives CDR1 MDHEN, CDR2 SYDVKM. The CDR3 nucleotides are TGTGCCAGCAGTTCCGGGGACAGGCCGCGTGAAAAACTGTTTTTT. This sequence encodes CASSSGDRPREKLFF.

The chain joins TRBV30 to TRBJ1-5, with a possible D match to TRBD1 (6 bases). Trimming took off 5 bases at V and 2 bases at J, with 10 bases between the two ends. The CDR3 is made up of 13 amino acids. The germline CDR1 and CDR2 sequences are GTSNPN and SVGIG (reference sequence). CDR3 protein: CAWATGGNQPQHF. CDR3 bases: TGTGCCTGGGCGACAGGCGGCAATCAGCCCCAGCATTTT.